The rows below give T cell receptor beta chains drawn from one sample of a study of cytomegalovirus exposure and HLA in healthy donors. Profiled with immunoSEQ multiplex PCR; TCRdb holds only in-frame clones, not every one. The top ten hold 8.4% of the sample, which has 90,000 to 110,000 clones, under 85% seen once. Source material: PBMCs. The receptors come from a man aged 35 to 55 in good health and CMV-seronegative. Both conserved end residues are part of each CDR3. Each record gives: V gene, J gene, CDR3 protein.

V gene: TRBV7-9
J gene: TRBJ2-7
CDR3 protein: CASSLSGCEQYF

V gene: TRBV5-1
J gene: TRBJ1-2
CDR3 protein: CASSAGQGGGYTF

V gene: TRBV7-6
J gene: TRBJ2-7
CDR3 protein: CASSSQQGGSEQYF

V gene: TRBV5-4
J gene: TRBJ1-6
CDR3 protein: CASTSPGQTSPLHF

V gene: TRBV5-6
J gene: TRBJ2-2
CDR3 protein: CASYRLTNTGELFF

V gene: TRBV7-6
J gene: TRBJ2-7
CDR3 protein: CASSDETSGEQYF

V gene: TRBV30
J gene: TRBJ2-7
CDR3 protein: CAWSSGQGLEQYF

V gene: TRBV9
J gene: TRBJ1-1
CDR3 protein: CASRGPGNTEAFF

V gene: TRBV28
J gene: TRBJ2-7
CDR3 protein: CASRETGEHAYEQYF

V gene: TRBV5-7
J gene: TRBJ1-6
CDR3 protein: CASSSGQSNSPLHF

V gene: TRBV5-4
J gene: TRBJ2-3
CDR3 protein: CASSLDSTGTDTQYF

V gene: TRBV4-2
J gene: TRBJ2-3
CDR3 protein: CASSQVLAGGIGSPDTQYF

V gene: TRBV5-6
J gene: TRBJ2-7
CDR3 protein: CASSGSYYSYEQYF

V gene: TRBV2
J gene: TRBJ2-7
CDR3 protein: CASRIGVVSEQYF

V gene: TRBV4-3
J gene: TRBJ1-1
CDR3 protein: CASSQDGQGASEAFF

V gene: TRBV7-3
J gene: TRBJ2-3
CDR3 protein: CASSPTGGGTDTQYF

V gene: TRBV27
J gene: TRBJ1-6
CDR3 protein: CASRLGGGGQGKDSPLHF

V gene: TRBV4-3
J gene: TRBJ2-3
CDR3 protein: CASSHLGVASGSTDTQYF

V gene: TRBV5-4
J gene: TRBJ2-6
CDR3 protein: CASSLKAGQSTSGANVLTF

V gene: TRBV14
J gene: TRBJ2-3
CDR3 protein: CASSQWQGGTDTQYF

V gene: TRBV20-1
J gene: TRBJ2-5
CDR3 protein: CSAPPIETQYF

V gene: TRBV13
J gene: TRBJ2-7
CDR3 protein: CASSSGLALYEQYF

V gene: TRBV7-6
J gene: TRBJ2-1
CDR3 protein: CASTSRGIEQFF

V gene: TRBV4-3
J gene: TRBJ1-3
CDR3 protein: CASSPGQPFTLSSGNTIYF

V gene: TRBV18
J gene: TRBJ2-7
CDR3 protein: CASSPSRGSYEQYF